Listed here are 12 T cell receptor beta chains from one sample, sequenced in a study of CD4 T cells in relation to SARS-CoV-2 and coronaviruses. The antigens for these receptors are not known. Unexposed donor CD4+ T cells date from about 2010-2019, before the COVID-19 pandemic. Isolation of CD4+ T cells took place after about 9 days in culture. Only in-frame clones appear in the TCRdb table, and some are missing; sequencing was by immunoSEQ multiplex PCR. Of about 29,000 clones listed, 60% to 80% are singletons. Input material: CD4+ T cells from PBMCs, cultured in vitro. The receptors derive from a human donor in good health.

The chain is built from TRBV6-5 and TRBJ2-5, with D hard to call. This CDR3 comprises 12 residues. V was clipped by 7 bases and J by 1 base, with 7 bases between them. Germline CDR1 reads MNHEY; CDR2 reads SVGAGI. CDR3 DNA: TGTGCCAGCACCCTTTTCCAAGAGACCCAGTACTTC. Translated: CASTLFQETQYF.

The chain couples TRBV5-1 to TRBJ2-3; no clear D gene. Looked up from germline, CDR1 is SGHRS and CDR2 is YFSETQ. This CDR3 is 15 amino acids long. Trimming left V 1 base short and J 3 bases short, with 12 bases between. DNA of the CDR3: TGCGCCAGCAGCTTGCCCTCTAGTTCAACAGATACGCAGTATTTT. Encoded protein: CASSLPSSSTDTQYF. Full variable domain (outside the CDR3, taken from reference TRBV5-1 and TRBJ2-3): KAGVTQTPRYLIKTRGQQVTLSCSPISGHRSVSWYQQTPGQGLQFLFEYFSETQRNKGNFPGRFSGRQFSNSRSEMNVSTLELGDSALYLCASSLPSSSTDTQYFGPGTRLTVL.

This chain joins TRBV2 and TRBJ2-2; D gene unclear. CDR3 length: 16 residues. Germline V gene data show CDR1 as SNHLY and CDR2 as FYNNEI. The germline V and J ends were trimmed by 3 bases and 4 bases, with 15 bases remaining between them. CDR3 DNA sequence: TGTGCCAGCAGTGAGTTAGCCGGTCTGAGCACCGGGGAGCTGTTTTTT. Residues: CASSELAGLSTGELFF.

The chain joins TRBV9 to TRBJ1-1, with D hard to call. Between the trimmed V and J ends, which lost 4 bases and 5 bases, there was a span of 21 bases. The CDR3 is made up of 16 amino acids. Germline CDR1 reads SGDLS; CDR2 reads YYNGEE. The CDR3 here is CASSPTIRAEVTEAFF. The CDR3 region has the DNA TGTGCCAGCAGCCCAACAATAAGGGCGGAGGTGACTGAAGCTTTCTTT.

CDR3 in DNA: TGTGCCAGCAGCCTGCAGGGTCATGAAAAACTGTTTTTT. It translates to CASSLQGHEKLFF. This chain joins TRBV5-4 and TRBJ1-4; the D gene is possibly TRBD1 (5 bases). Germline V gives CDR1 SGHNT, CDR2 YYREEE (reference sequence). The CDR3 extends over 13 amino acids. V lost 4 bases and J lost 6, with 10 bases in between.

J is TRBJ2-2 and V is TRBV5-4; D is uncertain. Trimming stripped 1 base from V and 5 bases from J, with 9 bases between. The CDR3 is 14 residues long. Germline values: CDR1 SGHNT, CDR2 YYREEE (reference sequence). The CDR3 DNA reads as TGTGCCAGCAGCTTGACTCCTACAACCGGGGAGCTGTTTTTT. Its translation is CASSLTPTTGELFF.

The chain recombines TRBV30 with TRBJ2-7; D remains ambiguous. With 2 bases removed from V and 0 bases from J, the gap between germline ends came to 11 bases. Germline CDR1 is GTSNPN and CDR2 is SVGIG (reference sequence). There are 14 residues in the CDR3. CDR3 coding DNA: TGTGCCTGGAGTCTCAGGAGTAGCTCCTACGAGCAGTACTTC. This translates into CAWSLRSSSYEQYF.

The chain carries TRBV6-2 or TRBV6-3 and TRBJ1-3; tentatively, D is TRBD1 (5 bases). The CDR3 loop spans 14 amino acids. The ends were cut back, 2 bases at V and 4 bases at J, with 9 bases in the middle. Germline V gives CDR1 MNHEY, CDR2 SVGEGT. DNA for the CDR3: TGTGCCAGCAGTTACGGCGGGGCCGGAAACACCATATATTTT. Translated, it gives CASSYGGAGNTIYF.

The V and J genes are TRBV5-1 and TRBJ1-5, with 7 nucleotides matching TRBD1. Unmatched junction bases numbered 0, after V lost 0 bases and J lost 0 bases. The germline CDR1 and CDR2 sequences are SGHRS and YFSETQ. The CDR3 totals 15 residues. CDR3 sequence: CASSLGDSSNQPQHF. DNA of the CDR3: TGCGCCAGCAGCTTGGGGGACAGTAGCAATCAGCCCCAGCATTTT.

The J gene is TRBJ2-7, the V gene TRBV12-3 or TRBV12-4, with D perhaps matching TRBD1 (5 bases). The CDR3 is made up of 12 amino acids. V was shortened by 5 bases and J by 4 bases, with 9 bases between the two germline ends. CDR3: CASSRTNYEQYF. The CDR3, as DNA: TGTGCCAGCAGTCGGACAAATTACGAGCAGTACTTC.

This clone was observed a handful of times. The chain joins TRBV14 to TRBJ1-5; D is unclear. Germline V gene data show CDR1 as SGHDN and CDR2 as FVKESK. The CDR3 runs to 14 residues. V gave up 0 bases and J gave up 2 bases, with 5 bases separating them. CDR3 nucleotide sequence: TGTGCCAGCAGCCAAGACGGGGGCAATCAGCCCCAGCATTTT. It encodes CASSQDGGNQPQHF. The full variable domain, in which reference TRBV14 and TRBJ1-5 provide the parts outside the CDR3, is EAGVTQFPSHSVIEKGQTVTLRCDPISGHDNLYWYRRVMGKEIKFLLHFVKESKQDESGMPNNRFLAERTGGTYSTLKVQPAELEDSGVYFCASSQDGGNQPQHFGDGTRLSIL.

The V and J genes are TRBV7-9 and TRBJ1-1; D call uncertain. V gave up 3 bases and J gave up 5 bases, with 16 bases separating them. CDR3 size: 15 residues. Germline V gives CDR1 SEHNR, CDR2 FQNEAQ (reference sequence). DNA of the CDR3: TGTGCCAGCAGCTTCCCGGGAGGGTGGGATACTGAAGCTTTCTTT. Its translation: CASSFPGGWDTEAFF.